These 5 T cell receptor beta chains were sequenced from one sample in a study of shared clonotypes between healthy human individuals. Data came from immunoSEQ multiplex PCR; TCRdb stores just in-frame clones and leaves some out. The table includes approximately 2.5 million clones, more than 90% detected once. The sample comprised naive CD4+ T cells sorted from blood. Indicated subset: CD45RA+ positively selected. The receptors here all came from a young man in good health.

This rearrangement joins TRBV7-6 to TRBJ2-5; D might be TRBD2 (5 bases). The CDR3 is made up of 15 amino acids. The V gene lost 5 bases and the J gene lost 1 base, with 14 bases spanning the gap. Germline-derived CDR1 and CDR2 are SGHVS and FNYEAQ. This CDR3 reads CASSPSSGRQETQYF. The CDR3 DNA sequence: TGTGCCAGCAGCCCCTCGAGCGGCCGCCAAGAGACCCAGTACTTC.

The chain uses TRBV4-3 and TRBJ1-3; D is possibly TRBD1 (6 bases). V shed 4 bases and J shed 0 bases, with 31 bases lying between them. Per the germline V gene, CDR1 is LGHNA and CDR2 is YSLEER. The CDR3 spans 22 residues. Here the CDR3 DNA reads TGCGCCAGCAGCCCTGCTCCACTCGCGCACGGAGAGGGGACATCCTCTGGAAACACCATATATTTT. The encoded protein is CASSPAPLAHGEGTSSGNTIYF.

This chain connects TRBV5-4 to TRBJ1-3; D is possibly TRBD1 (5 bases). CDR1 SGHNT and CDR2 YYREEE come from the germline V gene (reference sequence). Trimming took 4 bases from V and 0 from J, leaving 14 bases between them. This CDR3 contains 16 residues. CDR3 residues: CASSIEIGGSGNTIYF. For the CDR3, the DNA is TGTGCCAGCAGCATAGAGATCGGGGGCTCTGGAAACACCATATATTTT. Using reference TRBV5-4 and TRBJ1-3 for the parts outside the CDR3, the full variable domain is ETGVTQSPTHLIKTRGQQVTLRCSSQSGHNTVSWYQQALGQGPQFIFQYYREEENGRGNFPPRFSGLQFPNYSSELNVNALELDDSALYLCASSIEIGGSGNTIYFGEGSWLTVV.

The rearrangement joins TRBV7-9 to TRBJ2-2; 8 nucleotides line up with TRBD2. V dropped 2 bases and J dropped 4; count of bases not matched to a gene: 3. The CDR3 totals 15 residues. Germline values: CDR1 SEHNR, CDR2 FQNEAQ (reference sequence). The CDR3 DNA reads TGTGCCAGCAGCTTAACGGGAGGGGCCACCGGGGAGCTGTTTTTT. It translates to CASSLTGGATGELFF.

The chain combines TRBV7-2 with TRBJ1-1; possible D gene TRBD1, 5 bases. With 3 bases removed from V and 0 bases from J, the gap between germline ends came to 14 bases. CDR3 size: 16 residues. Germline CDR1 and CDR2: SGHTA and FQGNSA. The CDR3 DNA sequence: TGTGCCAGCAGCTTTTGGACATCTCGAATGAACACTGAAGCTTTCTTT. The encoded protein is CASSFWTSRMNTEAFF.